These T cell receptor beta chains were read from a single sample in a study of T cells in Graves' hyperthyroidism and ophthalmopathy. TCRdb re-called the multiplex PCR reads through MiXCR, storing one row per CDR3 protein. The sample shows about 290,000 distinct CDR3 sequences, roughly 13% of them seen only once. Sequenced material: blood. These receptors came from a woman aged 40 to 55 with Graves' hyperthyroidism. Each CDR3 is given with its conserved first and last residue.

CDR3 protein: CASSQGSLGLNTEAFF
V gene: TRBV3-1
J gene: TRBJ1-1

CDR3 protein: CAISESGNQETQYF
V gene: TRBV10-3
J gene: TRBJ2-5

CDR3 protein: CASKGANEKLFF
V gene: TRBV2
J gene: TRBJ1-4

CDR3 protein: CAIRGTSGTSYEQYF
V gene: TRBV10-3
J gene: TRBJ2-7

CDR3 protein: CATSRHTRGDQPQHF
V gene: TRBV15
J gene: TRBJ1-5

CDR3 protein: CAISSRTSASSYNEQFF
V gene: TRBV10-3
J gene: TRBJ2-1

CDR3 protein: CASSPRQGPDNEQFF
V gene: TRBV18
J gene: TRBJ2-1

CDR3 protein: CASTSPGTGSYEQYF
V gene: TRBV28
J gene: TRBJ2-7

CDR3 protein: CAISESVFKETQYF
V gene: TRBV10-3
J gene: TRBJ2-5

CDR3 protein: CASSPRTGNYETQYF
V gene: TRBV28
J gene: TRBJ2-5

CDR3 protein: CASSYERTGNTIYF
V gene: TRBV6-5
J gene: TRBJ1-3

CDR3 protein: CASTMTGAPHYEQYF
V gene: TRBV6-1
J gene: TRBJ2-7

CDR3 protein: CASGSSGRSYNEQFF
V gene: TRBV11-1
J gene: TRBJ2-1

CDR3 protein: CASSAALRVEQFF
V gene: TRBV2
J gene: TRBJ2-1